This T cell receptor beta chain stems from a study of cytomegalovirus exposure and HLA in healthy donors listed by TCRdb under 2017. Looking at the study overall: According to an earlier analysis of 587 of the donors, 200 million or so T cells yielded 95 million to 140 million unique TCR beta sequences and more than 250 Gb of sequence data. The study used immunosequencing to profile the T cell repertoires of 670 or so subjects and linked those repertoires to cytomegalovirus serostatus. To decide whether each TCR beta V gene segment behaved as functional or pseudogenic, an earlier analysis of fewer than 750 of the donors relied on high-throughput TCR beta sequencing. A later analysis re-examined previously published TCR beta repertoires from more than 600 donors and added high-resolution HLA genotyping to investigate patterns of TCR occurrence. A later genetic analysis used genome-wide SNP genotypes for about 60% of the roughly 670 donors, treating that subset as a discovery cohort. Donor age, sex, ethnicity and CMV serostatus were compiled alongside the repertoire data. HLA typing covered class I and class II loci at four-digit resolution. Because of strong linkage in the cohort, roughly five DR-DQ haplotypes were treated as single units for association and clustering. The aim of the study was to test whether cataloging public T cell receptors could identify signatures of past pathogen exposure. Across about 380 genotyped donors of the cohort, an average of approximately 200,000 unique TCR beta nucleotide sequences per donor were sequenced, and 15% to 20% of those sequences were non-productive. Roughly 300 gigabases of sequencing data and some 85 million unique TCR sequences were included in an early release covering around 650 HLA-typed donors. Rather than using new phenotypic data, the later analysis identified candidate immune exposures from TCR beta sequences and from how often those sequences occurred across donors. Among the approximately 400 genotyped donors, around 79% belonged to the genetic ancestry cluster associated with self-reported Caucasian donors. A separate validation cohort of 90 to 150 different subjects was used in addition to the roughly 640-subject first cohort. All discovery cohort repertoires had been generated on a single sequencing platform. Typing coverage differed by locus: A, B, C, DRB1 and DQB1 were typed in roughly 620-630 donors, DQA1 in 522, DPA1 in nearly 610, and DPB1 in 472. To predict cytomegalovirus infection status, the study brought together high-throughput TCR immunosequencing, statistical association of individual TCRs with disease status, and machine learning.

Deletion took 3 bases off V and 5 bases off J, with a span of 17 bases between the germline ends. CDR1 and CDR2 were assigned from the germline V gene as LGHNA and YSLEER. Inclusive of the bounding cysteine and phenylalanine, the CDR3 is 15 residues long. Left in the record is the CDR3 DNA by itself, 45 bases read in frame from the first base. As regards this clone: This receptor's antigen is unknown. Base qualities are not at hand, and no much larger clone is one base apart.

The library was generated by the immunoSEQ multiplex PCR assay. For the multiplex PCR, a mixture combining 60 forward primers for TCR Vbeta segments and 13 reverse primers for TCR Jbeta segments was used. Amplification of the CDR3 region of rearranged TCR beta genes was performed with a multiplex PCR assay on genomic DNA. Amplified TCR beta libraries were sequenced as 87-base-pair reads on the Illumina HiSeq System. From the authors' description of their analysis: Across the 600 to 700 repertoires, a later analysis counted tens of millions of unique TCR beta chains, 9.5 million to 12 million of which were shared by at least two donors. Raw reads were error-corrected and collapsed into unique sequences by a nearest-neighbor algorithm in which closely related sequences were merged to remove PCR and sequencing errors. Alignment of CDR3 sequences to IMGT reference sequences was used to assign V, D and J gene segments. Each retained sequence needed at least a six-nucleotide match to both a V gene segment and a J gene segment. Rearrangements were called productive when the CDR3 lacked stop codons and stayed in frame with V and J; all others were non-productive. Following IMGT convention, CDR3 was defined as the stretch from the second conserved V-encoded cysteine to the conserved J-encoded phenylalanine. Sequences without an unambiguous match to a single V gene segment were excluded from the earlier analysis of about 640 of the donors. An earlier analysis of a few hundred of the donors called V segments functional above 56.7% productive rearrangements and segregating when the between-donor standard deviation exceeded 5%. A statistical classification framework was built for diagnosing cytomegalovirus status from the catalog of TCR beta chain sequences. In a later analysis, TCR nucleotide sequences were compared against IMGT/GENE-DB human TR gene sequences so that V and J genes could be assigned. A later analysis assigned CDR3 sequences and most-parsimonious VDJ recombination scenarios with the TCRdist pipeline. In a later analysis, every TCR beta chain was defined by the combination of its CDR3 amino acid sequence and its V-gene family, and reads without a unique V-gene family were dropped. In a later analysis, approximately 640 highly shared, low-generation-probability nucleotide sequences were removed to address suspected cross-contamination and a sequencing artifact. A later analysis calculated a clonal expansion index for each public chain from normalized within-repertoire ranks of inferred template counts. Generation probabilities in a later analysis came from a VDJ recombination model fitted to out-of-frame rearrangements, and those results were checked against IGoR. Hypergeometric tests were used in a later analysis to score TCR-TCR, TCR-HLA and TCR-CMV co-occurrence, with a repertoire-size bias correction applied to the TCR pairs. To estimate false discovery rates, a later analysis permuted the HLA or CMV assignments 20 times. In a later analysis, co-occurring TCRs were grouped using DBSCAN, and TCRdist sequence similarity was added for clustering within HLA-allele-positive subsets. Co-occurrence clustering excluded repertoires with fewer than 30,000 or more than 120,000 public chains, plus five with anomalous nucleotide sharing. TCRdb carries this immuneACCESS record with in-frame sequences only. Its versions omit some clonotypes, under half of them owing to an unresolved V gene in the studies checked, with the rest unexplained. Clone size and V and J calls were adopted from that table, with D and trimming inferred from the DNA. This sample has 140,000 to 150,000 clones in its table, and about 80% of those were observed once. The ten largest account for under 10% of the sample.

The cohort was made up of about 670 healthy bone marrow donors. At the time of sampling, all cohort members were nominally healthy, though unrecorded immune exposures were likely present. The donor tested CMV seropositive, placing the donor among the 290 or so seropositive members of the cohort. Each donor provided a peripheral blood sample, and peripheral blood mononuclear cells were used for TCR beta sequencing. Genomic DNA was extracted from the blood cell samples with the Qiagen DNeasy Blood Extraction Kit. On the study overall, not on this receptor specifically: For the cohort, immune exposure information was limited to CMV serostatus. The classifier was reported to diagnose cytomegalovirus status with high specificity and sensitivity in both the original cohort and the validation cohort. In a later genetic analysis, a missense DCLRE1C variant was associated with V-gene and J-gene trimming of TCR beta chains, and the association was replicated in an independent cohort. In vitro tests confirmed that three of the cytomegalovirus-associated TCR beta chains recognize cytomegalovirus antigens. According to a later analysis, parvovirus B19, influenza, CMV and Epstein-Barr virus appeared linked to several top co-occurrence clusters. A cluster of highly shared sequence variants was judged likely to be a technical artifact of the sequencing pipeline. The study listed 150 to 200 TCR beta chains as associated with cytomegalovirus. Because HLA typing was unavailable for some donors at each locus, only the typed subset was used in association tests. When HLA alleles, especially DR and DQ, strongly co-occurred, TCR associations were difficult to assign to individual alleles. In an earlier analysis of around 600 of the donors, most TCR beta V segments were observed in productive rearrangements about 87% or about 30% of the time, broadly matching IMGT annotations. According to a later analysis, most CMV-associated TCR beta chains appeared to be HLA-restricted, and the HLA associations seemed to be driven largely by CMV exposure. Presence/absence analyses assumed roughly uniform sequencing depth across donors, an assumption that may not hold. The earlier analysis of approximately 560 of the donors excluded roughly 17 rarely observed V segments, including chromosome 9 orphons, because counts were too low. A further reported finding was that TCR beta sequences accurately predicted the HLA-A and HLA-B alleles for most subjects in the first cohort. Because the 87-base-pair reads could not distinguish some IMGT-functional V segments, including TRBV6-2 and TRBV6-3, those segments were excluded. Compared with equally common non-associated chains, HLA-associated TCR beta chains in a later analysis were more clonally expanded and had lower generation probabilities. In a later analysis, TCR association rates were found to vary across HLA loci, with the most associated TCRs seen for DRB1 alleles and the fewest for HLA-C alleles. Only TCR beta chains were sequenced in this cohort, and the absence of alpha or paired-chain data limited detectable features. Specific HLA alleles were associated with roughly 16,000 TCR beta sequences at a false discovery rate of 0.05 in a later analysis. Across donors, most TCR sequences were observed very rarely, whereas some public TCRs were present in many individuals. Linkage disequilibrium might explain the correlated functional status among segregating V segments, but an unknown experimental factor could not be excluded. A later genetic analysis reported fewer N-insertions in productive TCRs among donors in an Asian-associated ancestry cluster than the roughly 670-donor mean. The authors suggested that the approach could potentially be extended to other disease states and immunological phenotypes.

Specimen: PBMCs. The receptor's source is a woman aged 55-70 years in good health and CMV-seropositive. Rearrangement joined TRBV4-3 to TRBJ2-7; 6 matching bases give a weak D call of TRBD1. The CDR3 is CASSQALDRIHEQYF. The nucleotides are TGCGCCAGCAGCCAGGCACTAGACAGGATCCACGAGCAGTACTTC.